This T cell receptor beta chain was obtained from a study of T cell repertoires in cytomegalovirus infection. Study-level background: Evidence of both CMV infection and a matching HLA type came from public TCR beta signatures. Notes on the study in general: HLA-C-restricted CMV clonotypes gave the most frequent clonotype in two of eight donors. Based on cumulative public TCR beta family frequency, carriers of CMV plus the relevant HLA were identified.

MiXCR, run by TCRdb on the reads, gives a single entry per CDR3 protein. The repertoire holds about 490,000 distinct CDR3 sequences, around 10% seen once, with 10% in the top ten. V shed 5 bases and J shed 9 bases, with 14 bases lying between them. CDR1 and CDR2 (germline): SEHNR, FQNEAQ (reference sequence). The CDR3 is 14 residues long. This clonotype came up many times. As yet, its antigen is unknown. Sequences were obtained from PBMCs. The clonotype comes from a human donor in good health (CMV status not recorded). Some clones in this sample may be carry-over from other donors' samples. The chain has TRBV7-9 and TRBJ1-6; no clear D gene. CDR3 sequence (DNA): TGTGCCAGCAGCCTCGGGCGGGAGCGTTCACCCCTCCACTTT. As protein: CASSLGRERSPLHF.